The 18 T cell receptor beta chains below come from one sample, sequenced in a study of shared clonotypes between healthy human individuals. Produced via immunoSEQ multiplex PCR; TCRdb's table is partial and in-frame only. The sample yields 1,500,000 or so clones, around 97% seen once. Sample: naive CD4+ T cells sorted from blood. The sample's subset: CD45RA+ positively selected. The receptors originated from a man aged 30 to 39 in good health.

The V gene is TRBV5-8, the J gene TRBJ2-7; the D is unclear. The CDR3 extends over 14 amino acids. The ends were cut back, 4 bases at V and 1 base at J, with 12 bases in the middle. Per the germline V gene, CDR1 is SGHTS and CDR2 is YDEGEE. The CDR3 bases are TGTGCCAGCAGCATAATTGGCCTTTCCTACGAGCAGTACTTC. Amino acids: CASSIIGLSYEQYF.

The rearrangement joins TRBV19 to TRBJ2-3; D is possibly TRBD2 (5 bases). The CDR3 is 17 residues long. Germline-derived CDR1 and CDR2 are LNHDA and SQIVND (reference sequence). Trimming took 5 bases from V and 8 from J, leaving 26 bases between them. In DNA form, the CDR3 reads TGTGCCAGTAGTCTCGTACCCCCGTCCGGAGGTGGCGGTACGCAGTATTTT. The encoded protein is CASSLVPPSGGGGTQYF.

To note about this clone: The identical CDR3 is also encoded by other nucleotide sequences in the sample. The J gene is TRBJ2-3, the V gene TRBV9; D is uncertain. The germline V gene has CDR1 SGDLS and CDR2 YYNGEE. Between the trimmed V and J ends, which lost 1 base and 1 base, there was a span of 7 bases. The CDR3 is made up of 14 amino acids. For the CDR3, the DNA is TGTGCCAGCAGCGTACGGCAGGGCACAGATACGCAGTATTTT. It encodes CASSVRQGTDTQYF.

This sequence joins TRBV28 and TRBJ1-2; D remains unclear. Germline values: CDR1 MDHEN, CDR2 SYDVKM. V shed 2 bases and J shed 7 bases, with 11 bases lying between them. The CDR3 totals 13 residues. The CDR3, as DNA: TGTGCCAGCAGTTTAGATGGCCTCCCTGGCTACACCTTC. It is translated as CASSLDGLPGYTF.

The table lists this clone with a count of one. This chain uses TRBV18 with TRBJ2-1; 9 nucleotides align to TRBD2. The trim removed 6 bases at V and 0 bases at J, leaving 15 bases unmatched. CDR3 length equals 19 residues. The germline gives CDR1 KGHSH, CDR2 LQKENI. CDR3 sequence: CASSPYLAGVPSSYNEQFF. Written as DNA, the CDR3 is TGTGCCAGCTCGCCCTACTTAGCGGGAGTCCCCAGCTCCTACAATGAGCAGTTCTTC.

The J gene is TRBJ2-1, the V gene TRBV5-1, with D possibly being TRBD2 (5 bases). V was cut by 2 bases and J by 9 bases, with 21 bases left in between. This CDR3 has 16 amino acids. The germline CDR1 and CDR2 sequences are SGHRS and YFSETQ. CDR3 loop: CASSFSITTSAGEQFF. CDR3 DNA: TGCGCCAGCAGCTTCTCAATAACTACTAGTGCTGGTGAGCAGTTCTTC.

A single count supports this clone. This sequence joins TRBV2 and TRBJ2-2, with D possibly being TRBD1 (6 bases). CDR1 is SNHLY, CDR2 FYNNEI, per germline. The germline V and J ends were trimmed by 9 bases and 7 bases, with 18 bases remaining between them. The CDR3 covers 14 residues. The CDR3 DNA sequence: TGTGCCAGTAGGAGGACAGAGCTTTTCGGGGAGCTGTTTTTT. Encoded protein: CASRRTELFGELFF. The complete variable domain, with remaining parts taken from reference TRBV2 and TRBJ2-2, reads EPEVTQTPSHQVTQMGQEVILRCVPISNHLYFYWYRQILGQKVEFLVSFYNNEISEKSEIFDDQFSVERPDGSNFTLKIRSTKLEDSAMYFCASRRTELFGELFFGEGSRLTVL.

This clone occurred once. This sample includes further DNA sequences coding for the same CDR3. This chain joins TRBV5-4 and TRBJ1-3, with D tentatively TRBD1 (6 bases). The CDR3 is made up of 15 amino acids. V was clipped by 0 bases and J by 0 bases, with 7 bases between them. Looked up from germline, CDR1 is SGHNT and CDR2 is YYREEE (reference sequence). The CDR3 loop is CASSLGGRSGNTIYF. CDR3 in DNA: TGTGCCAGCAGCTTGGGGGGGCGCTCTGGAAACACCATATATTTT. The full variable domain, completed using reference TRBV5-4 and TRBJ1-3, is ETGVTQSPTHLIKTRGQQVTLRCSSQSGHNTVSWYQQALGQGPQFIFQYYREEENGRGNFPPRFSGLQFPNYSSELNVNALELDDSALYLCASSLGGRSGNTIYFGEGSWLTVV.

The gene calls are TRBV9 and TRBJ2-7, with 7 bases matching TRBD1. Trimming took 4 bases from V and 1 from J; bases not matched to a gene: 8. Per the germline V gene, CDR1 is SGDLS and CDR2 is YYNGEE. This CDR3 is built from 15 residues. The CDR3 sequence is CASSTTGTESYEQYF. The CDR3 DNA follows: TGTGCCAGCAGCACCACCGGGACAGAATCCTACGAGCAGTACTTC.

The chain links TRBV5-1 to TRBJ2-7; TRBD1 matches 9 bases. CDR3 size: 17 residues. Germline values: CDR1 SGHRS, CDR2 YFSETQ. Unmatched junction bases numbered 10, after V lost 2 bases and J lost 1 base. The CDR3 here is CASSFPLGTGNSYEQYF. DNA for the CDR3: TGCGCCAGCAGCTTCCCCTTAGGGACAGGGAATTCCTACGAGCAGTACTTC.

The CDR3 coding sequence is TGTGCCAGCAGAAAACAGGGCACCGGGGAGCTGTTTTTT. The encoded protein is CASRKQGTGELFF. The rearrangement uses TRBV6-4 and TRBJ2-2, with a tentative D call TRBD1 (6 bases). The length of the CDR3 is 13 residues. The germline gives CDR1 MRHNA, CDR2 SNTAGT. V was trimmed by 6 bases and J by 4 bases, leaving 9 bases between them.

A note on this clone: Other DNA sequences in this specimen translate into the identical CDR3. The rearrangement links TRBV30 to TRBJ1-5; 7 bases are shared with TRBD1. Trimming removed 1 base from V and 7 bases from J; junction bases left unmatched: 4. The CDR3 totals 13 residues. Germline lookup yields CDR1 GTSNPN and CDR2 SVGIG (reference sequence). CDR3 protein: CAWSGQGGQPQHF. The CDR3 nucleotides read TGTGCCTGGAGTGGACAGGGAGGCCAGCCCCAGCATTTT.

V usage is TRBV6-1 and J usage is TRBJ2-7, with D unclear. The germline V gene encodes CDR1 MNHNS and CDR2 SASEGT. The V and J ends lost 7 bases and 3 bases respectively, with 10 bases between them. The CDR3 length is 12 residues. CDR3: CASTTNYYEQYF. CDR3 bases: TGTGCCAGCACCACAAACTACTACGAGCAGTACTTC.

This chain uses TRBV7-2 with TRBJ2-3; TRBD2 agrees at 9 bases. The CDR3 runs 17 residues. Trimming at V came to 5 bases and at J to 0 bases, leaving 9 bases not matched to a gene. Looked up from germline, CDR1 is SGHTA and CDR2 is FQGNSA. The CDR3 DNA reads as TGTGCCAGCAGCCGCCTACTAGCGGGCGCTAGCACAGATACGCAGTATTTT. Translated, it gives CASSRLLAGASTDTQYF. Supplemented by reference TRBV7-2 and TRBJ2-3, the full variable domain reads GAGVSQSPSNKVTEKGKDVELRCDPISGHTALYWYRQSLGQGLEFLIYFQGNSAPDKSGLPSDRFSAERTGGSVSTLTIQRTQQEDSAVYLCASSRLLAGASTDTQYFGPGTRLTVL.

This clone was recorded once. The chain has TRBV14 and TRBJ2-3; the match to TRBD2 covers 11 bases. V was pared by 4 bases and J by 3 bases, with 6 bases of the junction left unmatched. The length of the CDR3 is 16 residues. Germline V gene sequence: CDR1 SGHDN, CDR2 FVKESK. The CDR3 bases are TGTGCCAGCAGCCCCATTAGCGGGAGGGGTACAGATACGCAGTATTTT. Its translation is CASSPISGRGTDTQYF.

This chain uses TRBV5-4 with TRBJ2-3; a weak D match, TRBD2 (6 bases). Germline V gene lookup returns CDR1 SGHNT and CDR2 YYREEE (reference sequence). Trimming took off 4 bases at V and 2 bases at J, with 11 bases between the two ends. The CDR3 is 14 amino acids. This chain's CDR3 is CASSREVNTDTQYF. DNA for the CDR3: TGTGCCAGCAGCAGGGAGGTAAACACAGATACGCAGTATTTT.

The chain carries TRBV5-4 and TRBJ2-1; possible D gene TRBD1, 6 bases. CDR3 length equals 13 residues. Germline values: CDR1 SGHNT, CDR2 YYREEE (reference sequence). Trimming took 4 bases from V and 6 from J, leaving 11 bases between them. CDR3 in amino acids: CASSDPDSNEQFF. DNA for the CDR3: TGTGCCAGCAGCGACCCGGACAGCAATGAGCAGTTCTTC.

V usage is TRBV19 and J usage is TRBJ2-2; D assignment may be TRBD1 or TRBD2 (5 bases each). The ends were cut back, 9 bases at V and 5 bases at J, with 7 bases in the middle. Germline assignment: CDR1 LNHDA and CDR2 SQIVND (reference sequence). There are 11 residues in the CDR3. The CDR3 is CARGDTGELFF. The DNA of the CDR3 is TGTGCCAGGGGGGATACCGGGGAGCTGTTTTTT.